This TCR beta chain was identified in a study of blood T cells in healthy people across ages. For the second PCR, which ran for 7 to 11 cycles, a sample-barcoded 5' primer and a J-beta primer mix were used. Using its own MiXCR run on the 5' RACE reads, TCRdb lists one record per CDR3 protein. The sample shows 700,000 to 850,000 distinct CDR3 sequences, 50% to 65% of them seen only once. CDR1 and CDR2 (germline): MDHEN, SYDVKM. The CDR3 covers 13 residues. The V end lost 5 bases, the J end lost 8 bases, and 14 bases lay between the germline ends. V and J are TRBV28 and TRBJ2-3; D is tentatively TRBD1 or TRBD2 (5 bases each). Sequencing was done on a sample of blood. The source is a man older than 75 in good health. For the CDR3, the DNA is TGTGCCAGCAGTCTGGACTGGGGCTCTACGCAGTATTTT. Amino acids: CASSLDWGSTQYF.